The 13 T cell receptor beta chains given below trace back to one sample, sequenced in a study of T cell repertoires in cytomegalovirus infection (dated by TCRdb to between 2018 and 2021). The run used an Illumina HiSeq 1500. TCRdb reanalyzed the raw reads on its own, using fastp at Q25 for trimming and MiXCR for clone calling, and kept in-frame beta chains. Identical CDR3 protein sequences are pooled into one entry, listed with their most common genes and DNA. This sample is represented by nearly 450,000 distinct CDR3 sequences; approximately 32% of them were singletons. The leading ten clones occupy roughly 15% of the sample. The specimen sequenced was PBMCs. The receptors stem from a human donor in good health (CMV status not recorded). Some clones in this sample may be carry-over from other donors' samples.

This clonotype was picked up a small number of times. V is TRBV6-2 or TRBV6-3 and J is TRBJ1-1; perhaps TRBD1 as D (5 bases). From germline, CDR1 is MNHEY and CDR2 SVGEGT. The CDR3 is 14 residues long. The V end was cut by 6 bases, the J end by 8 bases, with 19 bases between. CDR3 protein: CASSVLWDDAEAFF. The DNA of the CDR3 is TGTGCCAGCAGCGTATTGTGGGACGATGCCGAAGCTTTCTTT.

This clonotype was observed a handful of times. This rearrangement joins TRBV7-2 to TRBJ2-3; D remains unclear. There are 14 residues in the CDR3. CDR1 SGHTA and CDR2 FQGNSA come from the germline V gene. Between the trimmed V and J ends, which lost 2 bases and 6 bases, there was a span of 12 bases. CDR3 residues: CASSLRLGRDTQYF. The DNA for the CDR3 is TGTGCCAGCAGCTTAAGATTGGGCCGGGATACGCAGTATTTT.

The chain recombines TRBV14 with TRBJ1-1; no reliable D call. Trimming removed 4 bases from V and 7 bases from J, with 13 bases in between. Germline CDR1 reads SGHDN; CDR2 reads FVKESK. This CDR3 is 13 amino acids long. The CDR3 DNA sequence: TGTGCCAGCAGCCGCGAAGCAGGTCATGAAGCTTTCTTT. Translated, it gives CASSREAGHEAFF.

The rearrangement links TRBV2 to TRBJ1-1; perhaps TRBD1 as D (5 bases). Deletions cut 8 bases from V and 3 bases from J, with 13 bases between. The CDR3 has 13 residues. Germline lookup yields CDR1 SNHLY and CDR2 FYNNEI. The CDR3 here is CASSSVGDTEAFF. CDR3 nucleotide sequence: TGTGCCAGCTCGTCTGTGGGGGACACTGAAGCTTTCTTT.

This chain connects TRBV6-1 to TRBJ1-5; D uncertain. The CDR3 totals 14 residues. Germline V gene data show CDR1 as MNHNS and CDR2 as SASEGT. V gave up 6 bases and J gave up 7 bases, with 16 bases separating them. CDR3 DNA: TGTGCCAGCAGCGGAGGGATAGTGGGGCAGCCCCAGCATTTT. As protein: CASSGGIVGQPQHF.

The V gene is TRBV7-2, the J gene TRBJ1-6; no clear D. The CDR3 has 15 amino acids. With 1 base removed from V and 8 bases from J, the gap between germline ends came to 12 bases. CDR1 is SGHTA and CDR2 is FQGNSA in the germline V gene. In DNA form, the CDR3 reads TGTGCCAGCAGCTTAGGGGTTGGCCGAGATTCACCCCTCCACTTT. The encoded protein is CASSLGVGRDSPLHF.

This clonotype has more than one count but fewer than ten. V is TRBV4-1 and J is TRBJ2-2; 16 nucleotides match TRBD2. Trimming cost V 4 bases and J 4 bases; bases outside gene matches: 6. The CDR3 loop spans 18 amino acids. Germline CDR1 reads MGHRA; CDR2 reads YSYEKL. Here the CDR3 DNA reads TGCGCCAGCAGCCCGGGACTAGCGGGGGGGCCCAGCACCGGGGAGCTGTTTTTT. This encodes CASSPGLAGGPSTGELFF.

This clonotype appeared a few times. CDR3 residues: CASSPGTYSYEQYF. The CDR3 DNA is TGTGCCAGCTCACCCGGGACATACTCCTACGAGCAGTACTTC. The chain couples TRBV18 to TRBJ2-7, with TRBD1 as a possible D gene (6 bases). The V end lost 3 bases, the J end lost 0 bases, and 9 bases lay between the germline ends. Germline assignment: CDR1 KGHSH and CDR2 LQKENI. The CDR3 sequence is 14 residues long.

The chain is built from TRBV12-3 or TRBV12-4 and TRBJ2-2; D is unclear. This CDR3 has 16 residues. With 3 bases removed from V and 2 bases from J, the gap between germline ends came to 13 bases. The CDR3 is CASSFEVLTNTGELFF. The CDR3 nucleotides are TGTGCCAGCAGTTTCGAGGTCCTTACCAACACCGGGGAGCTGTTTTTT.

In this sample, this clonotype turned up a few times. This rearrangement joins TRBV7-2 to TRBJ2-5, with D hard to call. The CDR3 sequence is 17 residues long. The germline V gene encodes CDR1 SGHTA and CDR2 FQGNSA. V lost 4 bases and J 5 bases, leaving 23 bases between the germline ends. DNA of the CDR3: TGTGCCAGCAGCTCAAATCCTGGGTCAGGCCGCAGGGAGACCCAGTACTTC. This codes for CASSSNPGSGRRETQYF.

Points on this clonotype: Germline is not matched at one junction end, which may reflect a read error. J is TRBJ1-2 and V is TRBV6-1, with a tentative D call TRBD1 (6 bases). This CDR3 has 14 residues. CDR1 is MNHNS, CDR2 SASEGT, per germline. Here the CDR3 reads CAGRRDTPNYGYIF. The CDR3 coding sequence is TGTGCCGGAAGGCGGGACACCCCGAACTATGGCTACATCTTC.

This chain joins TRBV20-1 and TRBJ2-5; 7 positions match TRBD2. With V trimmed by 6 bases and J by 3 bases, 13 bases remained unmatched. This CDR3 comprises 15 residues. The germline V gene encodes CDR1 DFQATT and CDR2 SNEGSKA (reference sequence). CDR3 in amino acids: CSALSPSSGKETQYF. CDR3 nucleotides: TGCAGTGCCCTGAGTCCGTCTAGCGGTAAAGAGACCCAGTACTTC.

In its sample, this clonotype was seen many times. The rearrangement uses TRBV12-3 or TRBV12-4 and TRBJ1-1; possibly TRBD1 for D (6 bases). V was shortened by 3 bases and J by 4 bases, with 12 bases between the two germline ends. The CDR3 is 14 residues long. Written as DNA, the CDR3 is TGTGCCAGCAGTTTCTGGGGGCAGAGCACTGAAGCTTTCTTT. This translates into CASSFWGQSTEAFF.